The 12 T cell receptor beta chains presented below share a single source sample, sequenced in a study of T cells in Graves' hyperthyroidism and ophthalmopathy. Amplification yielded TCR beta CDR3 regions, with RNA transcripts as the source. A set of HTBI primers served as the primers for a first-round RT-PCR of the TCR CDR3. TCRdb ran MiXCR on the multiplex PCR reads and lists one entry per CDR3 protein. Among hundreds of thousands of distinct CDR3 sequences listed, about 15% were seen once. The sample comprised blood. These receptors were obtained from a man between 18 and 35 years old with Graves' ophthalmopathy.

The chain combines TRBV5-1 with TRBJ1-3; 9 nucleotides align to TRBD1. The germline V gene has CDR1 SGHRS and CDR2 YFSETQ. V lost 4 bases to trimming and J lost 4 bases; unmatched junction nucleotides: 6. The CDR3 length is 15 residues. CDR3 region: CASSTGQGTGNTIYF. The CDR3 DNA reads TGCGCCAGCAGCACCGGACAGGGGACCGGAAACACCATATATTTT.

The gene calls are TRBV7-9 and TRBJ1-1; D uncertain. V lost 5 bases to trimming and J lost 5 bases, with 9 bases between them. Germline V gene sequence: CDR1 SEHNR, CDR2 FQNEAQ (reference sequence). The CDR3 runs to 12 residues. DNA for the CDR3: TGTGCCAGCAGCCAGAGTCTAACTGAAGCTTTCTTT. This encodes CASSQSLTEAFF.

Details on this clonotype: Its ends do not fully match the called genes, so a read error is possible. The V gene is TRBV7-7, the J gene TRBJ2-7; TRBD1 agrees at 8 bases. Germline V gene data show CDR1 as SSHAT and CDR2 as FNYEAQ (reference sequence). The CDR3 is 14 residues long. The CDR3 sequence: CASSSDRGIGEQYF. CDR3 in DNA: TGTGCTAGCAGTTCAGACAGGGGCATTGGCGAGCAGTACTTC.

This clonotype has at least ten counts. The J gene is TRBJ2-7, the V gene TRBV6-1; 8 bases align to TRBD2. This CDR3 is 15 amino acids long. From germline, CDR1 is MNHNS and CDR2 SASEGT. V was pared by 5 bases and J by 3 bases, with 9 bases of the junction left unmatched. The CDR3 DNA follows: TGTGCCAGCAGTTACAAGGCTAGCGGGCTCTACGAGCAGTACTTC. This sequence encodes CASSYKASGLYEQYF.

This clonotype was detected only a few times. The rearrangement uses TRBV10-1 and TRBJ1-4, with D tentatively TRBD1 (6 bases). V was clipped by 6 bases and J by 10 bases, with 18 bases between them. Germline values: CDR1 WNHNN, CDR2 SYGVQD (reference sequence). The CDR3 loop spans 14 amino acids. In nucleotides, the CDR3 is TGCGCCAGCAGCCCCGGACAGATGGTCCGAAAACTGTTTTTT. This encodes CASSPGQMVRKLFF.

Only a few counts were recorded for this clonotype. The chain's CDR3 is CAWSVGGGIGGTEAFF. CDR3 in DNA: TGTGCCTGGAGTGTAGGTGGGGGGATTGGGGGTACTGAAGCTTTCTTT. The rearrangement uses TRBV30 and TRBJ1-1; a possible D gene is TRBD1 (5 bases). V lost 0 bases, J lost 5 bases, and 19 bases lay in between. Germline values: CDR1 GTSNPN, CDR2 SVGIG (reference sequence). The length of the CDR3 is 16 residues.

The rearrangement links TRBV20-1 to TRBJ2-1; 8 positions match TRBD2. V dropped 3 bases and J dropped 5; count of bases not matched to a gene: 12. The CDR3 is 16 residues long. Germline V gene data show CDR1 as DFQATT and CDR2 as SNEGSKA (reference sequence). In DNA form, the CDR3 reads TGCAGTGCTAGGGTACATAGCGGGGCGATTAACAATGAGCAGTTCTTC. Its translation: CSARVHSGAINNEQFF.

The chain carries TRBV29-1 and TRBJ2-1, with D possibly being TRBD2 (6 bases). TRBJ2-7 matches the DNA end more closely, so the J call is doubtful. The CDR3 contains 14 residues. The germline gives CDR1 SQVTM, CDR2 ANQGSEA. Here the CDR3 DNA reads TGCAGCGTTGAAACGACTGGCGGGGCCAATGAGCAGTACTTC. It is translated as CSVETTGGANEQYF.

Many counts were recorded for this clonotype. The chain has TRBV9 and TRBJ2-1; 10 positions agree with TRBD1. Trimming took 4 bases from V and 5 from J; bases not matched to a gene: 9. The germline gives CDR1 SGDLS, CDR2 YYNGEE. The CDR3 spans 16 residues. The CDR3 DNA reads TGTGCCAGCAGCTTACCTGGACAGGGGGGGGACAATGAGCAGTTCTTC. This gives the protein CASSLPGQGGDNEQFF. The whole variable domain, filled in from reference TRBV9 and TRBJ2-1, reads DSGVTQTPKHLITATGQRVTLRCSPRSGDLSVYWYQQSLDQGLQFLIQYYNGEERAKGNILERFSAQQFPDLHSELNLSSLELGDSALYFCASSLPGQGGDNEQFFGPGTRLTVL.

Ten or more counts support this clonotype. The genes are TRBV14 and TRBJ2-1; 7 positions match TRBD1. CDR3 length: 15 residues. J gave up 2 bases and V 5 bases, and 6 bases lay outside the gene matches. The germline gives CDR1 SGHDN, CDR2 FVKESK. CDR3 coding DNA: TGTGCCAGCAGCTCCGGGACAGAGCCCTACAATGAGCAGTTCTTC. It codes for CASSSGTEPYNEQFF.

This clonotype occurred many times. The CDR3 here is CAWSTGGHTDTQYF. Here the CDR3 DNA reads TGTGCCTGGAGCACAGGGGGTCACACAGATACGCAGTATTTT. This chain joins TRBV30 and TRBJ2-3; 8 positions match TRBD1. Trimming at V came to 3 bases and at J to 2 bases, leaving 4 bases not matched to a gene. Germline CDR1 GTSNPN, CDR2 SVGIG (reference sequence). The CDR3 sequence is 14 residues long.

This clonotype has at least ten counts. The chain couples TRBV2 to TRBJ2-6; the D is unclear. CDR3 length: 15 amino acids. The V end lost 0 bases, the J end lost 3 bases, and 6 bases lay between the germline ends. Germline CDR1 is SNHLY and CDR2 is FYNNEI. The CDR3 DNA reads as TGTGCCAGCAGTGAAGCGCTTCGTGGGGCCAACGTCCTGACTTTC. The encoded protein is CASSEALRGANVLTF. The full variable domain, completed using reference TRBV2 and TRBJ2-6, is EPEVTQTPSHQVTQMGQEVILRCVPISNHLYFYWYRQILGQKVEFLVSFYNNEISEKSEIFDDQFSVERPDGSNFTLKIRSTKLEDSAMYFCASSEALRGANVLTFGAGSRLTVL.